This T cell receptor beta chain was captured in a study of early T cells in non-severe SARS-CoV-2 infection. Study outcomes and limitations: Matching against VDJdb likely underestimated virus-specific expansions, favoring anti-spike CD8.

A note on this clonotype: The antigen remains unidentified.

This CDR3 has 12 amino acids. Germline V CDR1 and CDR2: SGHVS, FQNEAQ. Between the trimmed V and J ends, which lost 4 bases and 2 bases, there was a span of 5 bases. Separate cDNA molecules each had unique molecular identifiers attached to them. A single record per CDR3 protein comes from TCRdb applying MiXCR to the 5' RACE reads. The sample contains around 68,000 distinct CDR3 sequences, around 12% of which appear only once. V and J are TRBV7-8 and TRBJ2-5, with a possible D match to TRBD2 (5 bases). Sequenced material: whole blood, taken at baseline. The sequence derives from an adult who was a healthcare worker with PCR-confirmed SARS-CoV-2 infection or an uninfected control (not recorded which). The CDR3 protein is CASSWTQETQYF. CDR3 DNA sequence: TGTGCCAGCAGCTGGACTCAAGAGACCCAGTACTTC.